This T cell receptor beta chain originates from a study of breast tumors, draining lymph nodes, adjacent tissues. From the multiplex PCR reads, TCRdb called clonotypes with MiXCR, one entry per CDR3 protein. Of roughly 120,000 distinct CDR3 sequences listed, 15% to 20% were seen once; the top ten hold over 3%. CDR1 is DFQATT, CDR2 SNEGSKA, per germline (reference sequence). This CDR3 comprises 18 residues. With 3 bases clipped from V and 2 bases from J, the junction kept 15 bases outside the gene matches. Samples came from axillary lymph nodes draining the breast cancer. This clonotype was observed at least ten times.

Material for sequencing was axillary lymph node tissue. The chain uses TRBV20-1 and TRBJ2-2, with 7 bases that match TRBD1. The TCR was taken from a female donor with breast cancer. Some clones in this sample may be carry-over from other donors' samples. CDR3 DNA: TGCAGTGCTAGGACCCCCTTGACAGGGATGAGTAACACCGGGGAGCTGTTTTTT. Translating gives CSARTPLTGMSNTGELFF.